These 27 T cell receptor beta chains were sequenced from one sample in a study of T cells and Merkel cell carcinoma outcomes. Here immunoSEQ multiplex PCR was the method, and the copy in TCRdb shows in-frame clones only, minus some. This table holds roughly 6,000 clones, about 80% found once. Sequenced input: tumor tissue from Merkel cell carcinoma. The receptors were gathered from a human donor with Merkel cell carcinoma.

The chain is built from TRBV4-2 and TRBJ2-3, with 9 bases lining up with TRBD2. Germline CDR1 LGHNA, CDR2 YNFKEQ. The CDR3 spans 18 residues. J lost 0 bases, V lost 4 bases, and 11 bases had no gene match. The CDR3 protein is CASSLVLAGTSSTDTQYF. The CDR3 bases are TGTGCCAGCAGCCTTGTGCTAGCGGGAACTTCCAGCACAGATACGCAGTATTTT.

This CDR3 is CASSLEGRGRGAYEQYF. Here the CDR3 DNA reads TGTGCCAGCAGCTTAGAAGGGAGGGGCAGGGGGGCGTACGAGCAGTACTTC. The chain is built from TRBV7-2 and TRBJ2-7; either TRBD1 or TRBD2 may fit D (7 bases each). This CDR3 has 17 residues. Germline V gene sequence: CDR1 SGHTA, CDR2 FQGNSA. Trimming removed 1 base at V and 4 bases at J, with 20 bases between.

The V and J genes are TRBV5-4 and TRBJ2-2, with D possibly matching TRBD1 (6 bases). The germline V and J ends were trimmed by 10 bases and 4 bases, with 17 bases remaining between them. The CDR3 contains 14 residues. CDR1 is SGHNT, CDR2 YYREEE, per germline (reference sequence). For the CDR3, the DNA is TGTGCCGGGCAGGGGCGCAGAACCACCGGGGAGCTGTTTTTT. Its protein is CAGQGRRTTGELFF.

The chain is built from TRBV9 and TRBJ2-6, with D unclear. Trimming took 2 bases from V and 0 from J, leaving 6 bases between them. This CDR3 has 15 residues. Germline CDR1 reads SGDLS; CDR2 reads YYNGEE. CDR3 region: CASSVDNSGANVLTF. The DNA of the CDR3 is TGTGCCAGCAGCGTCGACAACTCTGGGGCCAACGTCCTGACTTTC.

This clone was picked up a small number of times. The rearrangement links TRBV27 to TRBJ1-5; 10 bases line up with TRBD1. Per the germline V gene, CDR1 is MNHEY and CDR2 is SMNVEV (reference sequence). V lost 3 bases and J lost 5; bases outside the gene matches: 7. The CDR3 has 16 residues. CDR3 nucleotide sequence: TGTGCCAGCAGTTTCAACCAAGGACAGGGGGATCAGCCCCAGCATTTT. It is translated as CASSFNQGQGDQPQHF.

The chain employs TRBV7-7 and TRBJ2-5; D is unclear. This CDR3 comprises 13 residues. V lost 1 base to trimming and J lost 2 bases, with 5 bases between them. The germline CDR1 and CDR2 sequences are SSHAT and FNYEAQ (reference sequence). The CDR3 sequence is CASSLGRQETQYF. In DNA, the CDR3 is TGTGCCAGCAGCTTAGGCAGGCAAGAGACCCAGTACTTC.

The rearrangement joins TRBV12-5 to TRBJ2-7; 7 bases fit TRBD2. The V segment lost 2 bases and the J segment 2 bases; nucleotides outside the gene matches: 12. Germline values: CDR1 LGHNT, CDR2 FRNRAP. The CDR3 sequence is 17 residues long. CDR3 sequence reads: CASGLTVTAGAPYEQYF. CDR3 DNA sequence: TGTGCTAGTGGTTTGACCGTCACGGCGGGAGCCCCCTACGAGCAGTACTTC.

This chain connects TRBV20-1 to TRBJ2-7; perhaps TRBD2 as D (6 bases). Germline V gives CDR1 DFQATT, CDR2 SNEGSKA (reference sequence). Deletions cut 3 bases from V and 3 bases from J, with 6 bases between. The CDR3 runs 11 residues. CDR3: CSARGGYEQYF. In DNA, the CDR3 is TGCAGTGCTAGGGGGGGCTACGAGCAGTACTTC.

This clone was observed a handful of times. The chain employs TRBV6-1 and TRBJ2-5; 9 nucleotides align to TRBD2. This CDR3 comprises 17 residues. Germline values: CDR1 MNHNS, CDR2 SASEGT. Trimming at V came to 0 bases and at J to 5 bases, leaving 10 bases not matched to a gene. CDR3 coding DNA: TGTGCCAGCAGTGAAGCCGGAGGTAGCGGGAGCGGGGAGACCCAGTACTTC. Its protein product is CASSEAGGSGSGETQYF.

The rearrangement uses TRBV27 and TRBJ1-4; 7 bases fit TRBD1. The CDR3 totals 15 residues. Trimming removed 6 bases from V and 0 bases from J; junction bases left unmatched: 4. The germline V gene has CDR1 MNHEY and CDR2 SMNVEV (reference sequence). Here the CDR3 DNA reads TGTGCCAGCAGAAACAGGGGAACAACTAATGAAAAACTGTTTTTT. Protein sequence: CASRNRGTTNEKLFF.

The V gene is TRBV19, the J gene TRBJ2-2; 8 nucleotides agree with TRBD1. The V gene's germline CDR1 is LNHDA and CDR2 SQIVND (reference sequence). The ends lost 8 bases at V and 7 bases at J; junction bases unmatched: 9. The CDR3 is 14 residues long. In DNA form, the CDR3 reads TGTGCCAGTTCTCAGACAGGGGTTAACGGGGAGCTGTTTTTT. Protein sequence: CASSQTGVNGELFF. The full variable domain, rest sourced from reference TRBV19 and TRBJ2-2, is DGGITQSPKYLFRKEGQNVTLSCEQNLNHDAMYWYRQDPGQGLRLIYYSQIVNDFQKGDIAEGYSVSREKKESFPLTVTSAQKNPTAFYLCASSQTGVNGELFFGEGSRLTVL.

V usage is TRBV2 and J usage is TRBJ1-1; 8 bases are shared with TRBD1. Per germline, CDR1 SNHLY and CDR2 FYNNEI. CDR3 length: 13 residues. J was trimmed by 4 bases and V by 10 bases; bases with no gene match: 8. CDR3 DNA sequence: TGTGCCAACAGGGGGGGGCGGAGCACTGAAGCTTTCTTT. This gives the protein CANRGGRSTEAFF.

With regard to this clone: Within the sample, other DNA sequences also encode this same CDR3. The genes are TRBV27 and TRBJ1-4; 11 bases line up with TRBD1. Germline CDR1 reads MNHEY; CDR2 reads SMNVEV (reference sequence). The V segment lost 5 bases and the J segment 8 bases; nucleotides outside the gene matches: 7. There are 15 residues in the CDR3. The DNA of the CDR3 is TGTGCCAGCAGTACACTGGGACAGGGGGGCGAAAAACTGTTTTTT. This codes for CASSTLGQGGEKLFF.

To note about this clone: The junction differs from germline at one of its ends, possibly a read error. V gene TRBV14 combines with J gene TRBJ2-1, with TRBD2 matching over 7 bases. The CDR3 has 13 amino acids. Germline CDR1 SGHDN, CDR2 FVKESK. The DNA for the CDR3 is TGTGCCAGCAGCCAGGGACTATACAATGAACAGTTCTTC. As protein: CASSQGLYNEQFF. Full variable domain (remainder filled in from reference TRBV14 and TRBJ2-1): EAGVTQFPSHSVIEKGQTVTLRCDPISGHDNLYWYRRVMGKEIKFLLHFVKESKQDESGMPNNRFLAERTGGTYSTLKVQPAELEDSGVYFCASSQGLYNEQFFGPGTRLTVL.

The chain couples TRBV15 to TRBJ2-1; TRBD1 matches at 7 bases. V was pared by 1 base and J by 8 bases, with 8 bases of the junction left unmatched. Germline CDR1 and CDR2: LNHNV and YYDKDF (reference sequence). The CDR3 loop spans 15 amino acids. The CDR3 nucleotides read TGTGCCACCAGCAGAGGGGGACGGACAGGCGATGAGCAGTTCTTC. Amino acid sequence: CATSRGGRTGDEQFF.

As DNA, the CDR3 is TGTGCCAGCAACAGGGACAGAAGGGAGCAGTACTTC. It is translated as CASNRDRREQYF. The rearrangement uses TRBV28 and TRBJ2-7; 7 positions match TRBD1. Germline-derived CDR1 and CDR2 are MDHEN and SYDVKM. With 7 bases clipped from V and 7 bases from J, the junction kept 7 bases outside the gene matches. The CDR3 extends over 12 amino acids.

The CDR3 loop is CASRSGPGRLNQPQHF. DNA of the CDR3: TGTGCCAGCAGATCCGGGCCGGGACGGCTAAATCAGCCCCAGCATTTT. This chain uses TRBV28 with TRBJ1-5, with D possibly TRBD1 on 5 matching bases. CDR3 size: 16 residues. V lost 6 bases and J lost 4, with 19 bases in between. The germline gives CDR1 MDHEN, CDR2 SYDVKM.

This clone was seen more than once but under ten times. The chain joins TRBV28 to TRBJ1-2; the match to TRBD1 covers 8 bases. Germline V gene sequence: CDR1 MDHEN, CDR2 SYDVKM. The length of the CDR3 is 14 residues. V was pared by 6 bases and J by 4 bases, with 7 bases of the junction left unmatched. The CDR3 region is CASRRQGPAYGYTF. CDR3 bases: TGTGCCAGCAGACGACAGGGGCCAGCCTATGGCTACACCTTC.

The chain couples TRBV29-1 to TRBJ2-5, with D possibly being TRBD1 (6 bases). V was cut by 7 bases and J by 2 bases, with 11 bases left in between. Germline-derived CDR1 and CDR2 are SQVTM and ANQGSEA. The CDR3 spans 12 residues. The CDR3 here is CSGGHQQETQYF. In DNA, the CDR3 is TGCAGCGGGGGACACCAACAAGAGACCCAGTACTTC.

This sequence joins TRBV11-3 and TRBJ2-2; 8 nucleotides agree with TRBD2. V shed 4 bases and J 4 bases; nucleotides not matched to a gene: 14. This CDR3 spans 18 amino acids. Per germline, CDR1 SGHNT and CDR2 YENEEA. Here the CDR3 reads CASSSGGGLAGSTGELFF. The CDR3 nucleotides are TGTGCCAGCAGCTCAGGAGGCGGGCTAGCGGGTAGCACCGGGGAGCTGTTTTTT. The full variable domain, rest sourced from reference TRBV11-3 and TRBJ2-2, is EAGVVQSPRYKIIEKKQPVAFWCNPISGHNTLYWYLQNLGQGPELLIRYENEEAVDDSQLPKDRFSAERLKGVDSTLKIQPAELGDSAVYLCASSSGGGLAGSTGELFFGEGSRLTVL.

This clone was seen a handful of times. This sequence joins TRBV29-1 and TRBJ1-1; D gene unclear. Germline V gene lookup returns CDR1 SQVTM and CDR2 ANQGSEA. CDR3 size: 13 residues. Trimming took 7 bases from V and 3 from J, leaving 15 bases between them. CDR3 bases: TGCAGCGGGAGTGTTCATGGGGACACTGAAGCTTTCTTT. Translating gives CSGSVHGDTEAFF.

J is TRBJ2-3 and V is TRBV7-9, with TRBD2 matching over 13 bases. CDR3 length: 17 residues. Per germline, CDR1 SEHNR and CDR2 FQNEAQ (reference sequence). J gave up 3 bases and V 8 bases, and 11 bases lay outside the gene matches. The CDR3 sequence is CASFPGAGLAGTDTQYF. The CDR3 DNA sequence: TGTGCCAGCTTCCCTGGGGCGGGACTAGCGGGGACAGATACGCAGTATTTT.

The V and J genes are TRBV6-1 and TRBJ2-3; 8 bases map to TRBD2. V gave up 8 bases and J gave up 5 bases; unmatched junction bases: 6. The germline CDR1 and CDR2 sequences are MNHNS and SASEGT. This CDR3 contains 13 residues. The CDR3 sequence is CASQRELLDTQYF. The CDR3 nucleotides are TGTGCCAGCCAGCGGGAGTTATTAGATACGCAGTATTTT.

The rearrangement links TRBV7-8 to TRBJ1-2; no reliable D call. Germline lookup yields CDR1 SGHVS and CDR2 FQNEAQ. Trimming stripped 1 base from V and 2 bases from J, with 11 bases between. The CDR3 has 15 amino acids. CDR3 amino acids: CASSLDWGYNYGYTF. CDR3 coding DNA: TGTGCCAGCAGCTTAGACTGGGGATACAACTATGGCTACACCTTC.

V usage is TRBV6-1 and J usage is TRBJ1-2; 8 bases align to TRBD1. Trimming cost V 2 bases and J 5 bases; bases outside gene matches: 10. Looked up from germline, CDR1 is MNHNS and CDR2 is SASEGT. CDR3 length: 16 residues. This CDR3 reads CASSESVGQGAYGYTF. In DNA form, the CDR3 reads TGTGCCAGCAGTGAAAGCGTGGGGCAGGGGGCTTATGGCTACACCTTC.

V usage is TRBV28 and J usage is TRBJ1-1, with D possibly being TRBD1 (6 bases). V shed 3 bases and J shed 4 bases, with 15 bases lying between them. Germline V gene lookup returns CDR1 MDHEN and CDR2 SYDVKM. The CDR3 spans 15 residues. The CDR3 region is CASSLAGAMSTEAFF. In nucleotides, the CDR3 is TGTGCCAGCAGTTTGGCAGGGGCGATGAGCACTGAAGCTTTCTTT.

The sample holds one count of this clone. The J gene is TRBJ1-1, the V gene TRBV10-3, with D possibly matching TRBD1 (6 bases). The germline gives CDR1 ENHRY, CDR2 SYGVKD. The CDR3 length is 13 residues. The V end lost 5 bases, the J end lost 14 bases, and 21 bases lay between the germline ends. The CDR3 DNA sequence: TGTGCCATCAGTACGACAGGTTTAAGTGGGACCTTCTTT. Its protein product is CAISTTGLSGTFF.